This passage covers 25 T cell receptor beta chains from one sample sequenced in a study of cytomegalovirus exposure and HLA in healthy donors. Data came from immunoSEQ multiplex PCR; TCRdb stores just in-frame clones and leaves some out. The sample carries approximately 110,000 clones, 85% to 95% recorded once. The sequenced sample was PBMCs. All receptors derive from a woman between 18 and 29 years old in good health and CMV-seronegative.

The rearrangement joins TRBV27 to TRBJ2-7; 9 bases are a match to TRBD1. There are 16 residues in the CDR3. The V segment lost 6 bases and the J segment 2 bases; nucleotides outside the gene matches: 11. CDR1 and CDR2 (germline): MNHEY, SMNVEV (reference sequence). The CDR3 sequence: CASSDKDRGAPYEQYF. Written as DNA, the CDR3 is TGTGCCAGCAGCGATAAAGACAGGGGGGCCCCCTACGAGCAGTACTTC.

This chain joins TRBV9 and TRBJ2-1; 12 bases fit TRBD1. V shed 7 bases and J 8 bases; nucleotides not matched to a gene: 10. The CDR3 is 15 amino acids. CDR1 is SGDLS and CDR2 is YYNGEE in the germline V gene. This CDR3 is CASGRGQGASDEQFF. DNA of the CDR3: TGTGCCAGCGGTCGGGGACAGGGGGCTAGCGATGAGCAGTTCTTC.

The J gene is TRBJ1-5, the V gene TRBV6-1; 7 bases are shared with TRBD1. Germline V gene sequence: CDR1 MNHNS, CDR2 SASEGT. V was pared by 2 bases and J by 7 bases, with 14 bases of the junction left unmatched. The CDR3 covers 17 residues. The CDR3, as DNA: TGTGCCAGCAGTGAACTTCCGGGAGGGGGCGCCGGACAGCCCCAGCATTTT. It yields the protein CASSELPGGGAGQPQHF.

This chain connects TRBV4-2 to TRBJ1-4, with TRBD1 matching over 9 bases. CDR1 and CDR2 (germline): LGHNA, YNFKEQ. CDR3 length: 17 amino acids. V was clipped by 0 bases and J by 8 bases; unmatched bases: 10. CDR3 in amino acids: CASSQDISGTGREKLFF. The DNA for the CDR3 is TGTGCCAGCAGCCAAGATATTAGCGGGACAGGGCGGGAAAAACTGTTTTTT.

The V call is TRBV27, the J call TRBJ1-6, with 7 bases aligning to TRBD1. The junction had 4 bases not matched to a gene; V was cut back by 4 bases and J by 7 bases. The CDR3 spans 14 residues. Germline V CDR1 and CDR2: MNHEY, SMNVEV (reference sequence). CDR3 region: CASSSRGWNSPLHF. CDR3 bases: TGTGCCAGCAGTTCCAGGGGGTGGAATTCACCCCTCCACTTT.

V gene TRBV11-3 combines with J gene TRBJ2-5; a weak D match, TRBD2 (6 bases). This CDR3 has 15 residues. Germline loops: CDR1 SGHNT, CDR2 YENEEA. V gave up 5 bases and J gave up 4 bases, with 17 bases separating them. The CDR3 sequence is CASSPGLNPRETQYF. DNA for the CDR3: TGTGCCAGCAGCCCAGGACTAAATCCTCGAGAGACCCAGTACTTC.

The sample holds one count of this clone. CDR3 protein: CASSRPTSGSTGELFF. CDR3 bases: TGCGCCAGCAGTCGTCCGACTAGCGGGAGCACCGGGGAGCTGTTTTTT. The chain has TRBV4-1 and TRBJ2-2; 12 nucleotides align to TRBD2. The germline V gene encodes CDR1 MGHRA and CDR2 YSYEKL. The length of the CDR3 is 16 residues. The junction had 6 bases not matched to a gene; V was cut back by 6 bases and J by 4 bases.

The chain joins TRBV7-9 to TRBJ2-5; no definite D call. CDR1 and CDR2 (germline): SEHNR, FQNEAQ (reference sequence). This CDR3 region has 12 residues. Trimming removed 4 bases at V and 4 bases at J, with 7 bases between. The CDR3 nucleotides read TGTGCCAGCAGCTCCAATCCAGAGACCCAGTACTTC. Translated: CASSSNPETQYF. The full variable domain, in which reference TRBV7-9 and TRBJ2-5 provide the parts outside the CDR3, is DTGVSQNPRHKITKRGQNVTFRCDPISEHNRLYWYRQTLGQGPEFLTYFQNEAQLEKSRLLSDRFSAERPKGSFSTLEIQRTEQGDSAMYLCASSSNPETQYFGPGTRLLVL.

The V call is TRBV5-1, the J call TRBJ2-1; TRBD2 aligns across 13 bases. The CDR3 extends over 15 amino acids. CDR1 is SGHRS, CDR2 YFSETQ, per germline. V gave up 3 bases and J gave up 5 bases; unmatched junction bases: 2. The CDR3 here is CASSWTSGGHNEQFF. As DNA, the CDR3 is TGCGCCAGCAGCTGGACTAGCGGGGGCCACAATGAGCAGTTCTTC.

The rearrangement uses TRBV27 and TRBJ2-1; no reliable D call. This CDR3 is 13 amino acids long. Trimming removed 6 bases at V and 8 bases at J, with 14 bases between. Germline loops: CDR1 MNHEY, CDR2 SMNVEV (reference sequence). CDR3 loop: CASRRPWADEQFF. For the CDR3, the DNA is TGTGCCAGCAGGAGACCCTGGGCTGATGAGCAGTTCTTC.

V usage is TRBV6-6 and J usage is TRBJ2-1, with TRBD1 matching over 7 bases. CDR3 length: 15 amino acids. V lost 2 bases, J lost 8 bases, and 9 bases stayed unmatched. Germline loops: CDR1 MNHNY, CDR2 SVGAGI (reference sequence). CDR3 amino acids: CASSYAPTGADEQFF. The CDR3 nucleotides are TGTGCCAGCAGTTACGCCCCTACAGGGGCCGATGAGCAGTTCTTC.

The J gene is TRBJ2-3, the V gene TRBV5-1, with TRBD1 matching over 9 bases. V lost 3 bases to trimming and J lost 4 bases; unmatched junction nucleotides: 6. Germline V gene lookup returns CDR1 SGHRS and CDR2 YFSETQ. The length of the CDR3 is 15 residues. In DNA, the CDR3 is TGCGCCAGCAGCTCGGGGGGACAGGGCCCAGATACGCAGTATTTT. Protein sequence: CASSSGGQGPDTQYF.

V gene TRBV18 combines with J gene TRBJ2-1; D is possibly TRBD2 (5 bases). Trimming removed 3 bases from V and 0 bases from J, with 12 bases in between. The V gene's germline CDR1 is KGHSH and CDR2 LQKENI. There are 16 residues in the CDR3. In DNA form, the CDR3 reads TGTGCCAGCTCACCGCCTTCCACTAGCTCCTACAATGAGCAGTTCTTC. It translates to CASSPPSTSSYNEQFF.

The sample holds one count of this clone. V is TRBV27 and J is TRBJ2-5; D is uncertain. The CDR3 covers 16 residues. The germline CDR1 and CDR2 sequences are MNHEY and SMNVEV (reference sequence). V gave up 0 bases and J gave up 4 bases, with 15 bases separating them. The CDR3 loop reads CASSLSSGSRLETQYF. The CDR3 DNA reads TGTGCCAGCAGTTTATCGTCCGGCAGCAGGTTAGAGACCCAGTACTTC.

V is TRBV9 and J is TRBJ1-2; TRBD1 matches 9 bases. Germline CDR1 SGDLS, CDR2 YYNGEE. After removal of 5 bases from V and 7 bases from J, the junction contained 15 bases not matched to a gene. CDR3 length: 16 amino acids. This CDR3 is CASRLNRGRSFCGYTF. In DNA form, the CDR3 reads TGTGCCAGCAGACTCAACAGGGGGCGCTCTTTCTGTGGCTACACCTTC.

The chain is built from TRBV7-9 and TRBJ1-1; D might be TRBD1 (5 bases). V was cut by 6 bases and J by 2 bases, with 16 bases left in between. This CDR3 has 15 amino acids. In germline, CDR1 is SEHNR, CDR2 FQNEAQ (reference sequence). CDR3 coding DNA: TGTGCCAGCAGATTTACGACAGATGGAAACACTGAAGCTTTCTTT. Translation gives CASRFTTDGNTEAFF.

This clone was seen a single time. The rearrangement uses TRBV5-1 and TRBJ1-6; no clear D gene. The CDR3 runs 15 residues. V shed 5 bases and J shed 5 bases, with 14 bases lying between them. Germline CDR1 and CDR2: SGHRS and YFSETQ. The CDR3: CASRIAADNNSPLHF. The CDR3 nucleotides read TGCGCCAGCAGAATTGCGGCAGATAATAATTCACCCCTCCACTTT.

V is TRBV6-1 and J is TRBJ2-1; D remains ambiguous. From germline, CDR1 is MNHNS and CDR2 SASEGT. The CDR3 consists of 12 residues. V dropped 8 bases and J dropped 4 bases, with 9 bases sitting between them. This chain's CDR3 is CASCDIYNEQFF. The CDR3 DNA reads TGTGCCAGCTGCGATATTTACAATGAGCAGTTCTTC.

The chain uses TRBV5-5 and TRBJ2-5, with 11 bases lining up with TRBD2. The CDR3 consists of 20 residues. Per the germline V gene, CDR1 is SGHKS and CDR2 is YYEKEE (reference sequence). The ends lost 3 bases at V and 1 base at J; junction bases unmatched: 17. CDR3 protein: CASSSPTSGATYPSQETQYF. CDR3 DNA: TGTGCCAGCAGCTCCCCGACTAGCGGGGCGACCTACCCTTCCCAAGAGACCCAGTACTTC.

The CDR3 reads CASSSRQTQYF. The CDR3 nucleotides read TGTGCCAGCAGTTCTAGGCAGACCCAGTACTTC. This chain connects TRBV28 to TRBJ2-5; D not resolved. Germline CDR1 reads MDHEN; CDR2 reads SYDVKM. The V end lost 4 bases, the J end lost 6 bases, and 6 bases lay between the germline ends. This CDR3 has 11 amino acids.

The genes are TRBV5-1 and TRBJ2-3, with D possibly TRBD2 on 8 matching bases. The germline V gene encodes CDR1 SGHRS and CDR2 YFSETQ. The V end lost 0 bases, the J end lost 4 bases, and 15 bases lay between the germline ends. CDR3 length: 16 amino acids. Here the CDR3 reads CASSLEGLGGADTQYF. CDR3 DNA sequence: TGCGCCAGCAGCTTGGAGGGACTAGGGGGCGCAGATACGCAGTATTTT.

The chain uses TRBV4-1 and TRBJ2-7; possible D gene TRBD1, 6 bases. This CDR3 is built from 17 residues. Per the germline V gene, CDR1 is MGHRA and CDR2 is YSYEKL. The germline V and J ends were trimmed by 0 bases and 0 bases, with 15 bases remaining between them. CDR3 bases: TGCGCCAGCAGCCAAGATATTATGGGGACATCCTCCTACGAGCAGTACTTC. It specifies CASSQDIMGTSSYEQYF.

The rearrangement links TRBV9 to TRBJ2-5; the match to TRBD2 covers 13 bases. The CDR3 is 18 residues long. Trimming took 0 bases from V and 2 from J; bases not matched to a gene: 7. The germline V gene encodes CDR1 SGDLS and CDR2 YYNGEE. The CDR3 DNA reads TGTGCCAGCAGCGTAGGGACTAGCGGGAGAAGTCGACAAGAGACCCAGTACTTC. This translates into CASSVGTSGRSRQETQYF.

This chain uses TRBV12-5 with TRBJ1-1; 11 bases fit TRBD1. V shed 6 bases, J shed 6 bases, and the junction held 9 bases outside the gene matches. The germline gives CDR1 LGHNT, CDR2 FRNRAP. The CDR3 spans 15 residues. The CDR3 DNA reads as TGTGCTAGTGGCGACCAGGGACAGGGGGGAGCTGAAGCTTTCTTT. It is translated as CASGDQGQGGAEAFF.

This chain connects TRBV4-1 to TRBJ2-2, with TRBD1 matching 7 bases. The CDR3 is made up of 16 amino acids. After removal of 0 bases from V and 1 base from J, the junction contained 2 bases not matched to a gene. Germline CDR1 reads MGHRA; CDR2 reads YSYEKL. The CDR3 spells CASSQDRQGNTGELFF. As DNA, the CDR3 is TGCGCCAGCAGCCAAGACCGACAGGGGAACACCGGGGAGCTGTTTTTT.